This T cell receptor (beta chain) is from a study of response to subunit inactivated influenza vaccine. Study outcomes and limitations: Each seasonal influenza vaccination recruits few new T cells, the authors suggested.

This clonotype was detected only once. Its cognate antigen is unknown. A single record per CDR3 protein comes from TCRdb applying MiXCR to the RT-PCR reads. The table includes 150,000 to 200,000 distinct CDR3 sequences, about 10% detected once. This material consisted of CD8+ T cells sorted from PBMCs, taken approximately 25 months after vaccination. This receptor was obtained from a man aged 50 to 75 who received an inactivated influenza vaccine.

The CDR3 bases are TGCAGTGCTAGCTGGGGACCTTCCTACGAGCAGTACTTC. It yields the protein CSASWGPSYEQYF. The chain links TRBV20-1 to TRBJ2-7; D tentatively fits TRBD1 or TRBD2 (5 bases each). The CDR3 consists of 13 residues. CDR1 and CDR2 from the germline V gene are DFQATT and SNEGSKA (reference sequence). Deletions cut 3 bases from V and 1 base from J, with 10 bases between.